This T cell receptor (beta chain) was identified during a study of early T cells in non-severe SARS-CoV-2 infection. Study background: The study sequenced bulk RNA from unsorted whole blood, with chains unpaired.

Individually, cDNA molecules had unique molecular identifiers attached to them. TCRdb recomputed calls from the 5' RACE reads with MiXCR, one row per CDR3 protein. The repertoire has 80,000 or so distinct CDR3 sequences, about an eighth of them found once; the top ten carry around 3.5%. Germline CDR1 is KGHDR and CDR2 is SFDVKD. Trimming removed 2 bases from V and 1 base from J, with 2 bases in between. The CDR3 loop spans 14 amino acids. This clonotype appeared many times. Its cognate antigen is unknown. Study results and limitations: The matching step, a VDJdb search, favored anti-spike CD8 responses and missed private and CD4 specificities.

Sequenced material: whole blood. The rearrangement uses TRBV24-1 and TRBJ2-6; D gene unclear. The receptor's source is an adult who was a healthcare worker with PCR-confirmed SARS-CoV-2 infection or an uninfected control (not recorded which). CDR3 coding DNA: TGTGCCACCAGTGATTCTTCTGGGGCCAACGTCCTGACTTTC. This codes for CATSDSSGANVLTF.